This TCR beta chain was obtained from a study of CD4 T cells in relation to SARS-CoV-2 and coronaviruses. Study in general: Negative control cultures got HIV-1 Nef peptides or no peptide.

Before the COVID-19 pandemic, during about 2010-2018, CD4+ T cells were taken from unexposed donors. After around nine days of culture, CD4+ T cells were isolated. As regards this clone: What it recognizes is unknown. A read error may account for a junction end that differs from germline.

Method: immunoSEQ multiplex PCR; TCRdb's copy keeps in-frame clones and lacks some. The table lists some 19,000 clones, around four fifths of them singletons, with around a quarter in the top ten. Specimen: CD4+ T cells from PBMCs, cultured in vitro. This clonotype was sampled from a human donor in good health.

The CDR3 here is CASSLLGGETGAGRF. CDR3 sequence (DNA): TGCGCCAGCAGCTTGCTAGGTGGTGAGACAGGGGCCGGACGGTTC. The gene calls are TRBV5-1 and TRBJ1-2, with TRBD1 matching 8 bases. CDR1 is SGHRS and CDR2 is YFSETQ in the germline V gene. The CDR3 totals 15 residues.